Shown below are 32 T cell receptor beta chains from a single sample sequenced in a study of cytomegalovirus exposure and HLA in healthy donors. Vbeta (60) and Jbeta (13) primers were used in the PCR. TCRdb keeps only in-frame clones here, not all; method: immunoSEQ multiplex PCR. The sample yields some 200,000 clones, 79% seen once. The sample was PBMCs. The receptor set was obtained from a girl aged 10-17 years in good health and CMV-seropositive.

V usage is TRBV19 and J usage is TRBJ2-3, with a possible D match to TRBD1 (6 bases). The CDR3 is 15 residues long. Trimming took 7 bases from V and 3 from J, leaving 17 bases between them. Germline values: CDR1 LNHDA, CDR2 SQIVND (reference sequence). The CDR3 nucleotides read TGTGCCAGTAAGGGACACCCGATGGGGACAGATACGCAGTATTTT. It codes for CASKGHPMGTDTQYF.

J is TRBJ1-4 and V is TRBV7-8; D not resolved. The ends were cut back, 2 bases at V and 0 bases at J, with 10 bases in the middle. The germline V gene has CDR1 SGHVS and CDR2 FQNEAQ. The CDR3 runs 16 residues. CDR3: CASSLSRQATNEKLFF. Written as DNA, the CDR3 is TGTGCCAGCAGCTTATCGCGCCAAGCAACTAATGAAAAACTGTTTTTT.

This sequence joins TRBV19 and TRBJ2-2; 9 bases map to TRBD1. V lost 3 bases and J lost 5; bases outside the gene matches: 4. Per the germline V gene, CDR1 is LNHDA and CDR2 is SQIVND (reference sequence). The length of the CDR3 is 15 residues. CDR3 in amino acids: CASSMGDRATGELFF. CDR3 bases: TGTGCCAGTAGTATGGGGGACAGGGCAACCGGGGAGCTGTTTTTT.

This sequence joins TRBV4-1 and TRBJ2-7; a weak D match, TRBD2 (7 bases). V lost 4 bases, J lost 4 bases, and 17 bases lay in between. CDR1 and CDR2 (germline): MGHRA, YSYEKL. This CDR3 has 15 residues. DNA of the CDR3: TGCGCCAGCAGCCTTGGGGGGGGGCAGATATACGAGCAGTACTTC. Translation gives CASSLGGGQIYEQYF.

V gene TRBV14 combines with J gene TRBJ1-2, with D possibly matching TRBD1 (5 bases). The CDR3 spans 16 residues. Germline V lookup: CDR1 SGHDN, CDR2 FVKESK. V was shortened by 4 bases and J by 7 bases, with 22 bases between the two germline ends. CDR3 sequence: CASSPQRPRGGSGYTF. The DNA for the CDR3 is TGTGCCAGCAGCCCACAACGGCCTCGGGGGGGGTCTGGCTACACCTTC.

The count of this clone is one. A junction boundary mismatches the germline segment, possibly from a read error. The chain carries TRBV9 and TRBJ2-5, with 7 positions matching TRBD2. The CDR3 is 14 amino acids. Germline V gene data show CDR1 as SGDLS and CDR2 as YYNGEE. CDR3 coding DNA: TGTGCCAGCGGCGTGGGGGGGGGTCAAGAGACCCAGTACTTC. Translated: CASGVGGGQETQYF.

This chain connects TRBV4-1 to TRBJ1-3; a weak D match, TRBD1 (5 bases). The germline V and J ends were trimmed by 2 bases and 8 bases, with 7 bases remaining between them. CDR3 length equals 12 residues. In germline, CDR1 is MGHRA, CDR2 YSYEKL. In DNA form, the CDR3 reads TGCGCCAGCAGCCAAATAGGGGACACCATATATTTT. Protein sequence: CASSQIGDTIYF.

This clone has a single count. The V and J genes are TRBV7-2 and TRBJ2-1; 10 bases align to TRBD2. Looked up from germline, CDR1 is SGHTA and CDR2 is FQGNSA. The CDR3 covers 17 residues. J gave up 6 bases and V 1 base, and 9 bases lay outside the gene matches. CDR3 in amino acids: CASSLEASGGRSNEQFF. The CDR3 coding sequence is TGTGCCAGCAGCTTAGAGGCTAGCGGGGGCCGGAGCAATGAGCAGTTCTTC.

This clone has only a few counts. V usage is TRBV30 and J usage is TRBJ1-2, with TRBD1 matching over 11 bases. Per the germline V gene, CDR1 is GTSNPN and CDR2 is SVGIG (reference sequence). After removal of 0 bases from V and 8 bases from J, the junction contained 8 bases not matched to a gene. There are 15 residues in the CDR3. The CDR3 here is CAWSVLGQGVLGYTF. CDR3 nucleotides: TGTGCCTGGAGTGTCCTGGGACAGGGGGTCCTAGGCTACACCTTC.

The chain employs TRBV6-1 and TRBJ2-7; 7 bases are shared with TRBD1. CDR3 length: 13 residues. V lost 4 bases to trimming and J lost 2 bases; unmatched junction nucleotides: 2. Germline-derived CDR1 and CDR2 are MNHNS and SASEGT. The CDR3 here is CASSVQGPYEQYF. The CDR3 DNA is TGTGCCAGCAGTGTACAGGGGCCCTACGAGCAGTACTTC.

V gene TRBV7-2 combines with J gene TRBJ1-4; 7 nucleotides align to TRBD1. CDR3 size: 15 residues. Germline V gene data show CDR1 as SGHTA and CDR2 as FQGNSA. The trim removed 5 bases at V and 8 bases at J, leaving 11 bases unmatched. In DNA form, the CDR3 reads TGTGCCAGCAGCCCGGACAGGCCGCTTGGAGAAAAACTGTTTTTT. This sequence encodes CASSPDRPLGEKLFF.

The V call is TRBV9, the J call TRBJ1-6; D call uncertain. This CDR3 is 16 amino acids long. V lost 6 bases and J 7 bases, leaving 20 bases between the germline ends. Germline V gives CDR1 SGDLS, CDR2 YYNGEE. CDR3 nucleotide sequence: TGTGCCAGCAATTCCGAGGGTGAAGTTAGCAATTCACCCCTCCACTTT. The encoded protein is CASNSEGEVSNSPLHF.

V gene TRBV6-5 combines with J gene TRBJ1-3; 8 bases are a match to TRBD1. V trimming: 3 bases; J trimming: 2 bases; junction bases outside the gene matches: 6. The CDR3 runs 16 residues. From germline, CDR1 is MNHEY and CDR2 SVGAGI. CDR3 amino acids: CASSYDQGATGNTIYF. As DNA, the CDR3 is TGTGCCAGCAGTTATGATCAGGGGGCTACTGGAAACACCATATATTTT.

The genes are TRBV29-1 and TRBJ1-2; 9 nucleotides line up with TRBD1. This CDR3 contains 17 residues. Trimming removed 1 base from V and 2 bases from J; junction bases left unmatched: 11. The germline V gene encodes CDR1 SQVTM and CDR2 ANQGSEA. The CDR3 region is CSVEGGGQGTGNYGYTF. In DNA form, the CDR3 reads TGCAGCGTTGAAGGGGGGGGACAGGGAACGGGAAACTATGGCTACACCTTC.

This rearrangement joins TRBV5-6 to TRBJ1-1; D possibly corresponds to TRBD1 (5 bases). The germline V gene encodes CDR1 SGHDT and CDR2 YYEEEE. V lost 3 bases and J lost 0, with 15 bases in between. The length of the CDR3 is 16 residues. In DNA form, the CDR3 reads TGTGCCAGCAGCTCGTTTCCTAACAGGTTGAACACTGAAGCTTTCTTT. Protein sequence: CASSSFPNRLNTEAFF.

This clone was counted a single time. This sequence joins TRBV5-4 and TRBJ2-7, with TRBD1 identical over 8 bases. With 6 bases clipped from V and 1 base from J, the junction kept 12 bases outside the gene matches. The CDR3 sequence is 16 residues long. From germline, CDR1 is SGHNT and CDR2 YYREEE (reference sequence). CDR3 sequence reads: CASTNEYGQGSYEQYF. The CDR3, as DNA: TGTGCCAGCACCAATGAGTACGGACAGGGTTCCTACGAGCAGTACTTC. Complete variable domain (other parts from reference TRBV5-4 and TRBJ2-7): ETGVTQSPTHLIKTRGQQVTLRCSSQSGHNTVSWYQQALGQGPQFIFQYYREEENGRGNFPPRFSGLQFPNYSSELNVNALELDDSALYLCASTNEYGQGSYEQYFGPGTRLTVT.

The rearrangement links TRBV19 to TRBJ2-5; TRBD2 agrees at 8 bases. Germline-derived CDR1 and CDR2 are LNHDA and SQIVND (reference sequence). With 4 bases clipped from V and 5 bases from J, the junction kept 6 bases outside the gene matches. The CDR3 consists of 14 residues. CDR3 DNA sequence: TGTGCCAGTAGTACTCAAGCGGGGGCTGAGACCCAGTACTTC. This encodes CASSTQAGAETQYF.

The genes are TRBV28 and TRBJ1-1; no clear D gene. Trimming stripped 6 bases from V and 0 bases from J, with 26 bases between. The length of the CDR3 is 19 residues. The germline gives CDR1 MDHEN, CDR2 SYDVKM. The CDR3 protein is CASSQVLGPKILMNTEAFF. The CDR3, as DNA: TGTGCCAGCAGCCAAGTACTAGGACCCAAGATTCTCATGAACACTGAAGCTTTCTTT.

V usage is TRBV5-1 and J usage is TRBJ1-4; no definite D call. The CDR3 is 15 residues long. The V gene's germline CDR1 is SGHRS and CDR2 YFSETQ. V was shortened by 4 bases and J by 4 bases, with 14 bases between the two germline ends. The CDR3 nucleotides are TGCGCCAGCAGCGAGCGGTTTCCGAATAATGAAAAACTGTTTTTT. Its translation: CASSERFPNNEKLFF.

Only a few counts were recorded for this clone. The J gene is TRBJ2-3, the V gene TRBV6-5; no definite D call. Trimming removed 6 bases from V and 2 bases from J, with 12 bases in between. The length of the CDR3 is 14 residues. Germline loops: CDR1 MNHEY, CDR2 SVGAGI. CDR3 in amino acids: CASSLDSATDTQYF. In DNA form, the CDR3 reads TGTGCCAGCAGCCTTGACTCGGCCACAGATACGCAGTATTTT.

Only a few counts were recorded for this clone. The chain employs TRBV4-3 and TRBJ1-1, with 9 bases aligning to TRBD1. CDR3 length equals 15 residues. The germline V gene encodes CDR1 LGHNA and CDR2 YSLEER. V dropped 0 bases and J dropped 6; count of bases not matched to a gene: 5. The chain's CDR3 is CASSQDWDRVPEAFF. The CDR3 DNA follows: TGCGCCAGCAGCCAAGATTGGGACAGGGTGCCTGAAGCTTTCTTT.

The CDR3 coding sequence is TGTGCCAGTAGTTCGGGGGGGCTCGGGCCCCAGCATTTT. Protein sequence: CASSSGGLGPQHF. The gene calls are TRBV19 and TRBJ1-5; D is perhaps TRBD1 (6 bases). The V end was cut by 5 bases, the J end by 9 bases, with 14 bases between. The length of the CDR3 is 13 residues. CDR1 and CDR2 from the germline V gene are LNHDA and SQIVND (reference sequence).

This chain connects TRBV7-2 to TRBJ1-2; tentative D call: TRBD1 (6 bases). The V end lost 2 bases, the J end lost 2 bases, and 12 bases lay between the germline ends. The CDR3 is 15 residues long. The V gene's germline CDR1 is SGHTA and CDR2 FQGNSA. In DNA, the CDR3 is TGTGCCAGCAGCTTAAGACAGGCCGCGAACTATGGCTACACCTTC. This encodes CASSLRQAANYGYTF.

The rearrangement uses TRBV23-1 and TRBJ2-1; TRBD1 matches at 10 bases. TRBV23-1 is annotated as an ORF whose role is uncertain. The trim removed 3 bases at V and 4 bases at J, leaving 6 bases unmatched. This CDR3 is 16 amino acids long. The chain's CDR3 is CASSQATGGEYNEQFF. As DNA, the CDR3 is TGCGCCAGCAGTCAGGCGACAGGGGGCGAGTACAATGAGCAGTTCTTC.

The chain joins TRBV6-1 to TRBJ1-3, with D uncertain. CDR3 length: 15 residues. The V end lost 5 bases, the J end lost 0 bases, and 11 bases lay between the germline ends. The germline V gene has CDR1 MNHNS and CDR2 SASEGT. The CDR3 loop reads CASSSILSSGNTIYF. The CDR3 DNA follows: TGTGCCAGCAGTTCTATATTGAGCTCTGGAAACACCATATATTTT.

The CDR3 DNA reads TGTGCCAGCAGCTTAGGACAGGGGGCTCAGCCCCAGCATTTT. Its protein is CASSLGQGAQPQHF. V usage is TRBV7-8 and J usage is TRBJ1-5; 10 nucleotides agree with TRBD1. Germline values: CDR1 SGHVS, CDR2 FQNEAQ. This CDR3 has 14 residues. Trimming took 1 base from V and 6 from J; bases not matched to a gene: 0.

V gene TRBV27 combines with J gene TRBJ2-7; 11 nucleotides align to TRBD1. Germline V gene sequence: CDR1 MNHEY, CDR2 SMNVEV (reference sequence). The trim removed 3 bases at V and 6 bases at J, leaving 4 bases unmatched. CDR3 size: 14 residues. The CDR3 DNA follows: TGTGCCAGCAGTTTGTTGGGGACAGGGGGCGAGCAGTACTTC. This gives the protein CASSLLGTGGEQYF.

The chain links TRBV6-4 to TRBJ2-7, with 9 positions matching TRBD1. Per germline, CDR1 MRHNA and CDR2 SNTAGT. This CDR3 contains 12 residues. J lost 5 bases, V lost 6 bases, and 2 bases had no gene match. CDR3 amino acids: CASRQGAHEQYF. The CDR3 bases are TGTGCCAGCAGACAGGGGGCTCACGAGCAGTACTTC.

The chain carries TRBV27 and TRBJ2-5; TRBD2 agrees at 11 bases. J was trimmed by 4 bases and V by 7 bases; bases with no gene match: 5. The CDR3 contains 14 residues. Germline V gives CDR1 MNHEY, CDR2 SMNVEV (reference sequence). The CDR3 sequence: CASKASGGLETQYF. CDR3 bases: TGTGCCAGCAAGGCTAGCGGGGGGTTAGAGACCCAGTACTTC.

This chain uses TRBV18 with TRBJ2-1; 8 nucleotides align to TRBD2. V lost 0 bases, J lost 2 bases, and 12 bases stayed unmatched. The CDR3 has 19 residues. Germline V lookup: CDR1 KGHSH, CDR2 LQKENI. Here the CDR3 reads CASSPPRQTQRGTYNEQFF. The CDR3 DNA follows: TGTGCCAGCTCACCACCCCGACAAACTCAGCGGGGGACCTACAATGAGCAGTTCTTC.

A word on this clone: The same CDR3 arises from other DNA sequences in this sample as well. The chain carries TRBV2 and TRBJ2-3; 7 nucleotides agree with TRBD2. V shed 4 bases and J 2 bases; nucleotides not matched to a gene: 9. CDR3 length equals 16 residues. Germline lookup yields CDR1 SNHLY and CDR2 FYNNEI. CDR3 coding DNA: TGTGCCAGCAGTGCTTGGGGGGGAGAGCTCACAGATACGCAGTATTTT. This codes for CASSAWGGELTDTQYF.

The rearrangement joins TRBV15 to TRBJ2-3; maybe TRBD2 (7 bases). V was shortened by 3 bases and J by 6 bases, with 22 bases between the two germline ends. The germline CDR1 and CDR2 sequences are LNHNV and YYDKDF (reference sequence). The CDR3 consists of 17 residues. The CDR3 loop reads CATSRGGLTGGLDTQYF. The CDR3 DNA follows: TGTGCCACCAGCAGGGGAGGTTTGACGGGGGGCCTTGATACGCAGTATTTT.